This entry features one T cell receptor (beta chain) sequence. This clonotype was counted a few times. Which antigen it targets is not known. No base qualities exist here, and no much larger clone lies one base off it. What the treatment or condition label conveys for this sample: allogeneic hematopoietic cell transplantation with graft depleted of TCRalphabeta T cells and CD19 B cells. The transplant recipients were children given TCRalphabeta/CD19-depleted allogeneic hematopoietic cell grafts. V trim: 6 bases; J trim: 3 bases; unmatched bases: 4. The CDR3 holds 15 amino acids from the cysteine to the phenylalanine. Here the CDR3 DNA is all that survives: 45 bases in frame from base 1. CDR1 SGHVS and CDR2 FQNEAQ were looked up in the germline V gene. The record originates from a study of T-cell reconstitution after alpha-beta-depleted transplantation in children (dated by TCRdb to 2016 to 2017). About the study as a whole: The study quantitatively tracked T-cell immune reconstitution after TCRalphabeta/CD19-depleted allogeneic hematopoietic cell transplantation in children using TCR repertoire profiling. Study-wide findings and limitations: The frequencies of hyperexpanded clones fell over the following months, and after one year, T-cell counts and TCRbeta diversity were mostly attributed to newly produced T cells. About two months after transplant, the apparently early recovery of alphabetaT-cell counts reportedly depended on just several hundred clones that had expanded rapidly and came from non-depleted graft cells. The high TCRbeta diversity at day 60 in some patients was ascribed to recipient T cells and intrathymic progenitors that had survived conditioning.

The library was built by means of PCR. This sample was sequenced with an Illumina HiSeq 2500. TCR libraries were prepared with molecular barcoding, using unique molecular identifiers to normalize TCRbeta repertoire quantification. TCRdb trimmed the raw reads at Q25, called clones with MiXCR and kept productive beta chains. Every CDR3 protein is listed once, alongside the most common genes and DNA of its rows. The sample table holds some 95,000 distinct CDR3 sequences, of which 20% to 30% were seen once. 20% to 25% of the sample belongs to the ten largest clones. Sequencing used PBMCs, obtained before TCRalphabeta/CD19-depleted stem cell transplant. This clonotype originated in a boy between 2 and 10 years old with acute lymphoblastic leukemia, due to receive a stem cell transplant. This sequence uses TRBV7-8 and TRBJ2-3; 12 bases in between match TRBD2. The nucleotide sequence reads TGTGCCAGCAGTCCGACTAGCGGGAGTACAGATACGCAGTATTTT. Its amino acids are CASSPTSGSTDTQYF.